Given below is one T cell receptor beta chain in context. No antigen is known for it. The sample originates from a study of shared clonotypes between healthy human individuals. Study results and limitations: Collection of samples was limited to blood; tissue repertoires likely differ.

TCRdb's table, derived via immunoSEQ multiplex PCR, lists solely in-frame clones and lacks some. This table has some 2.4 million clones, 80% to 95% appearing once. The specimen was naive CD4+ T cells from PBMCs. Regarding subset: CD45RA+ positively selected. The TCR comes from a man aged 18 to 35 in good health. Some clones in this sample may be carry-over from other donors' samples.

CDR3 protein: CASSLSPTETEAFF. CDR3 nucleotides: TGTGCCAGCAGCTTGTCTCCCACAGAGACTGAAGCTTTCTTT. The chain has TRBV5-6 and TRBJ1-1; D unresolved. Trimming removed 1 base from V and 5 bases from J, with 12 bases in between. Looked up from germline, CDR1 is SGHDT and CDR2 is YYEEEE. The CDR3 runs to 14 residues.